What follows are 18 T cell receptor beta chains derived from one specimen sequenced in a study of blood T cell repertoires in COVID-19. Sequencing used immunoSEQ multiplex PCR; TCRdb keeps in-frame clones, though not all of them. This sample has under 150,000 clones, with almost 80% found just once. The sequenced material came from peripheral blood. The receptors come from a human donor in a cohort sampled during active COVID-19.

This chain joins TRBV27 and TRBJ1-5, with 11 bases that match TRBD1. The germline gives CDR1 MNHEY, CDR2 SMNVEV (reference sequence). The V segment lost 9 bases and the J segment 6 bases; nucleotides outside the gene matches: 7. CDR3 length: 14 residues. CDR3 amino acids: CASKDRGRFQPQHF. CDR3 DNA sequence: TGTGCCAGTAAGGACAGGGGGCGTTTTCAGCCCCAGCATTTT.

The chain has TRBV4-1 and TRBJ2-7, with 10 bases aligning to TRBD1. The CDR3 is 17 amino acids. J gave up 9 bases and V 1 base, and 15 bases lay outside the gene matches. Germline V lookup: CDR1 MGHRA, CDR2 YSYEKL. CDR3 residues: CASSQGPARTGGTVQYF. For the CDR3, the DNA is TGCGCCAGCAGCCAAGGCCCGGCTCGGACAGGGGGGACTGTGCAGTACTTC.

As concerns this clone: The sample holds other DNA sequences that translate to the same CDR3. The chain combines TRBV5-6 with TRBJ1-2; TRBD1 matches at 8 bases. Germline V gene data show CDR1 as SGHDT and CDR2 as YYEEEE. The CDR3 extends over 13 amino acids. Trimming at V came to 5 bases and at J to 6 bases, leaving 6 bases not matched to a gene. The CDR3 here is CASSLWDRHGYTF. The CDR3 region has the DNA TGTGCCAGCAGTTTGTGGGACAGGCATGGCTACACCTTC.

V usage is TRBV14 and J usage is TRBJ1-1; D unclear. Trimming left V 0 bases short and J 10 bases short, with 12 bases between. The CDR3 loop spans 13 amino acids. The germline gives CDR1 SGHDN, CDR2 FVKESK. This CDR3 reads CASSQDKAEAAFF. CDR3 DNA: TGTGCCAGCAGCCAAGATAAGGCCGAGGCAGCTTTCTTT. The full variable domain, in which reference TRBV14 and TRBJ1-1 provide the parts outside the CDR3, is EAGVTQFPSHSVIEKGQTVTLRCDPISGHDNLYWYRRVMGKEIKFLLHFVKESKQDESGMPNNRFLAERTGGTYSTLKVQPAELEDSGVYFCASSQDKAEAAFFGQGTRLTVV.

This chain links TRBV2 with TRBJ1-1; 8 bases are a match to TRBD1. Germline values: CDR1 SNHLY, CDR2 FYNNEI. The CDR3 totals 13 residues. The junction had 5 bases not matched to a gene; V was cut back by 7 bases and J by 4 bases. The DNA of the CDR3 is TGTGCCAGCACCAGACAGGGGTCCACTGAAGCTTTCTTT. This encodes CASTRQGSTEAFF.

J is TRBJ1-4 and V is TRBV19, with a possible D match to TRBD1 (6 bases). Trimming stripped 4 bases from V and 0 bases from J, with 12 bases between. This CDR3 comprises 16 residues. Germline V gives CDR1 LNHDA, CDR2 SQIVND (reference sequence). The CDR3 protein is CASSRRTVATNEKLFF. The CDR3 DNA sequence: TGTGCCAGTAGTAGGCGGACAGTTGCAACTAATGAAAAACTGTTTTTT.

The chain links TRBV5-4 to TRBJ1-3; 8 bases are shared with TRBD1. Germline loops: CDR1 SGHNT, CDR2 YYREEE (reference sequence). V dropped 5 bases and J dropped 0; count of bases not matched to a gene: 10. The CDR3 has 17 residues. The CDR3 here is CASSLPGGSYSGNTIYF. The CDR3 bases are TGTGCCAGCAGTTTACCAGGGGGCTCGTACTCTGGAAACACCATATATTTT.

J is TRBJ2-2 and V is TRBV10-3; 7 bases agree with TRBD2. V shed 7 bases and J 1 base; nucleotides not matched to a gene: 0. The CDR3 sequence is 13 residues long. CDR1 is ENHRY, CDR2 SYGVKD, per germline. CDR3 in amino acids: CAITSGNTGELFF. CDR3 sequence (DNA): TGTGCCATCACTAGCGGGAACACCGGGGAGCTGTTTTTT.

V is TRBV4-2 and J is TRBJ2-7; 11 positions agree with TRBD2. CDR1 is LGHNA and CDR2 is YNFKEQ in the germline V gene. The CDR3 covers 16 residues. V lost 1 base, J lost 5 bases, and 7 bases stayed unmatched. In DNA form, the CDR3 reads TGTGCCAGCAGCCAAGGAGCTAGCGGGGGGATCGACGAGCAGTACTTC. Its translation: CASSQGASGGIDEQYF.

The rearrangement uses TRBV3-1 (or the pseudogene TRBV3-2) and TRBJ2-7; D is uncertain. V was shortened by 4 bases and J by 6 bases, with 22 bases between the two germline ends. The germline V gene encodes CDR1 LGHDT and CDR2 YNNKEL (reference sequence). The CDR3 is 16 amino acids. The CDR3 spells CASSRLLTGSPTEQYF. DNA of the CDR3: TGTGCCAGCAGCCGACTTTTGACCGGTTCCCCCACCGAGCAGTACTTC.

The CDR3 spells CASSPDMETQYF. The CDR3 coding sequence is TGTGCCAGCAGCCCCGACATGGAGACCCAGTACTTC. The chain recombines TRBV6-5 with TRBJ2-5; D is ambiguous. Germline CDR1 is MNHEY and CDR2 is SVGAGI. The germline V and J ends were trimmed by 6 bases and 5 bases, with 10 bases remaining between them. This CDR3 contains 12 residues.

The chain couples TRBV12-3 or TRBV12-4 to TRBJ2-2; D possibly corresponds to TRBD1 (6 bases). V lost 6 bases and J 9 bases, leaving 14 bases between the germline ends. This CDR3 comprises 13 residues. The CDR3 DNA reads TGTGCCAGCAGGGACACAGGGTATCGGGAGCTGTTTTTT. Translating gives CASRDTGYRELFF.

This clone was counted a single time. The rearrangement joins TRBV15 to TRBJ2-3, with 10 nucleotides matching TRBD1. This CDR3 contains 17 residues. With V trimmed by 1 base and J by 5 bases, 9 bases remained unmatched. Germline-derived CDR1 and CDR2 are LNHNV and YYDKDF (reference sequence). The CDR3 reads CATSRGAGTGAKDTQYF. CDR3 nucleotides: TGTGCCACCAGCAGAGGAGCCGGGACAGGGGCCAAAGATACGCAGTATTTT. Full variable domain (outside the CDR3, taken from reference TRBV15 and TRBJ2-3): DAMVIQNPRYQVTQFGKPVTLSCSQTLNHNVMYWYQQKSSQAPKLLFHYYDKDFNNEADTPDNFQSRRPNTSFCFLDIRSPGLGDTAMYLCATSRGAGTGAKDTQYFGPGTRLTVL.

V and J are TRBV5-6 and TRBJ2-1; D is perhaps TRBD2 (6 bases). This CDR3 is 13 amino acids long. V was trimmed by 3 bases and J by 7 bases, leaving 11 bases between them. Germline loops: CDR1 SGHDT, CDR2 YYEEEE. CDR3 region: CASSWGEGNEQFF. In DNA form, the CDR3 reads TGTGCCAGCAGCTGGGGGGAAGGGAATGAGCAGTTCTTC. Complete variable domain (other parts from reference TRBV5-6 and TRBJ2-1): DAGVTQSPTHLIKTRGQQVTLRCSPKSGHDTVSWYQQALGQGPQFIFQYYEEEERQRGNFPDRFSGHQFPNYSSELNVNALLLGDSALYLCASSWGEGNEQFFGPGTRLTVL.

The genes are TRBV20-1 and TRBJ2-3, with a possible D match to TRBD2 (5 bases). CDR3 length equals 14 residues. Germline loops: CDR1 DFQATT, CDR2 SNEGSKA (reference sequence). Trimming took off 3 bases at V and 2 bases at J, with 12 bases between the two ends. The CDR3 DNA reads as TGCAGTGCTAGTTCGGAGAGGGCCACAGATACGCAGTATTTT. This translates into CSASSERATDTQYF.

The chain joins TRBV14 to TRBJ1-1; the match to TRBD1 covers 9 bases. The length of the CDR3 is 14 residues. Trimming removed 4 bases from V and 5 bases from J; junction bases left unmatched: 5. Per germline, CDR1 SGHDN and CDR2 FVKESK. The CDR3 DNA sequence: TGTGCCAGCAGCCTCGACAGGGGGGGGACTGAAGCTTTCTTT. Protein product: CASSLDRGGTEAFF.

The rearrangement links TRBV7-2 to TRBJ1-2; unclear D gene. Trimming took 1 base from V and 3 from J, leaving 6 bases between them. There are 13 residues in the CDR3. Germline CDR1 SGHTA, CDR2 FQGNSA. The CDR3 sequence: CASSLGRDYGYTF. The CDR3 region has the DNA TGTGCCAGCAGCTTAGGGAGGGACTATGGCTACACCTTC.

In DNA, the CDR3 is TGTGCCAGCAGTTTAACGGGACAGGGAGTTTACGAGCAGTACTTC. This encodes CASSLTGQGVYEQYF. The chain links TRBV28 to TRBJ2-7; 9 nucleotides agree with TRBD1. CDR3 length: 15 residues. CDR1 and CDR2 (germline): MDHEN, SYDVKM. V gave up 2 bases and J gave up 4 bases; unmatched junction bases: 6. Variable domain in full (rest from reference TRBV28 and TRBJ2-7): DVKVTQSSRYLVKRTGEKVFLECVQDMDHENMFWYRQDPGLGLRLIYFSYDVKMKEKGDIPEGYSVSREKKERFSLILESASTNQTSMYLCASSLTGQGVYEQYFGPGTRLTVT.